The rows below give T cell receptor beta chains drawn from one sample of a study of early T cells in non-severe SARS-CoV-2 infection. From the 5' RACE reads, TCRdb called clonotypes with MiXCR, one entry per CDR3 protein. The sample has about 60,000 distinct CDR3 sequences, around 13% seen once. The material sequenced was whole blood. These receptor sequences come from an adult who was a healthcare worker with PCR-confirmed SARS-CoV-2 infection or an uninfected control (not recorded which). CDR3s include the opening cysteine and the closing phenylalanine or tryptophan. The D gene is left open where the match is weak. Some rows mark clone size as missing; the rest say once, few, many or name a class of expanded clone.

CDR3aa: CASSPGKSYQETQYF; CDR3nt: TGTGCCAGCAGCCCAGGGAAGAGCTACCAAGAGACCCAGTACTTC; v_gene: TRBV7-2; j_gene: TRBJ2-5; d_gene: NA; abundance: few
CDR3aa: CASSLYPMNTEAFF; CDR3nt: TGTGCCAGCAGCTTATATCCTATGAACACTGAAGCTTTCTTT; v_gene: TRBV7-9; j_gene: TRBJ1-1; d_gene: NA; abundance: few
CDR3aa: CASSPATDTQYF; CDR3nt: TGTGCCAGCTCACCGGCCACAGATACGCAGTATTTT; v_gene: TRBV18; j_gene: TRBJ2-3; d_gene: NA; abundance: many
CDR3aa: CASSKGEAFF; CDR3nt: TGTGCCAGCAGCAAGGGGGAAGCTTTCTTT; v_gene: TRBV2; j_gene: TRBJ1-1; d_gene: NA; abundance: medium-sized
CDR3aa: CASSPSEGNEQFF; CDR3nt: TGTGCCAGCAGCCCATCCGAAGGCAATGAGCAGTTCTTC; v_gene: TRBV7-6; j_gene: TRBJ2-1; d_gene: NA; abundance: NA
CDR3aa: CASSSGALGANVLTF; CDR3nt: TGTGCCAGCAGTTCAGGGGCGCTAGGGGCCAACGTCCTGACTTTC; v_gene: TRBV6-2/TRBV6-3; j_gene: TRBJ2-6; d_gene: NA; abundance: many
CDR3aa: CASNGERRKMEDGGFNEQFF; CDR3nt: TGTGCCAGCAACGGGGAGCGTAGAAAAATGGAGGACGGAGGGTTCAATGAGCAGTTCTTC; v_gene: TRBV7-9; j_gene: TRBJ2-1; d_gene: NA; abundance: NA
CDR3aa: CASSERTNAAQYF; CDR3nt: TGCGCCAGCAGTGAAAGGACGAACGCGGCCCAGTACTTC; v_gene: TRBV10-2; j_gene: TRBJ2-5; d_gene: NA; abundance: many
CDR3aa: CASSLWGEQYF; CDR3nt: TGTGCCAGCAGTTTGTGGGGCGAGCAGTACTTC; v_gene: TRBV28; j_gene: TRBJ2-7; d_gene: NA; abundance: many
CDR3aa: CASSGGQASNQPQHF; CDR3nt: TGTGCCAGCAGCGGGGGACAGGCCAGCAATCAGCCCCAGCATTTT; v_gene: TRBV5-5; j_gene: TRBJ1-5; d_gene: TRBD1; abundance: medium-sized
CDR3aa: CASSLLGQGFQAEAFF; CDR3nt: TGCGCCAGCAGCTTGTTGGGACAGGGTTTCCAAGCTGAAGCTTTCTTT; v_gene: TRBV5-1; j_gene: TRBJ1-1; d_gene: TRBD1; abundance: many
CDR3aa: CASSLMWVPNQPQHF; CDR3nt: TGTGCCAGCAGTTTAATGTGGGTTCCCAATCAGCCCCAGCATTTT; v_gene: TRBV12-3/TRBV12-4; j_gene: TRBJ1-5; d_gene: NA; abundance: many
CDR3aa: CASRAGTGPHEQYF; CDR3nt: TGTGCCAGCAGGGCCGGGACAGGGCCCCACGAGCAGTACTTC; v_gene: TRBV7-6; j_gene: TRBJ2-7; d_gene: TRBD1; abundance: NA
CDR3aa: CASSQTASNQPQHF; CDR3nt: TGTGCCAGTAGTCAGACAGCTAGCAATCAGCCCCAGCATTTT; v_gene: TRBV19; j_gene: TRBJ1-5; d_gene: NA; abundance: few
CDR3aa: CASSPTGGSDTQYF; CDR3nt: TGTGCCAGCAGTCCGACAGGGGGCTCGGATACGCAGTATTTT; v_gene: TRBV25-1; j_gene: TRBJ2-3; d_gene: TRBD1; abundance: many
CDR3aa: CASSLSPSSNLETQYF; CDR3nt: TGCGCCAGCAGCCTCAGTCCCTCCTCAAACCTTGAGACCCAGTACTTC; v_gene: TRBV5-1; j_gene: TRBJ2-5; d_gene: NA; abundance: many
CDR3aa: CSVRWNPDTQYF; CDR3nt: TGCAGCGTTCGTTGGAACCCAGATACGCAGTATTTT; v_gene: TRBV29-1; j_gene: TRBJ2-3; d_gene: NA; abundance: few
CDR3aa: CASILAGNSYNEQFF; CDR3nt: TGTGCCAGCATCTTAGCGGGCAACTCCTACAATGAGCAGTTCTTC; v_gene: TRBV28; j_gene: TRBJ2-1; d_gene: TRBD2; abundance: NA
CDR3aa: CSVGGQSYGYTF; CDR3nt: TGCAGCGTTGGGGGCCAGAGCTATGGCTACACCTTC; v_gene: TRBV29-1; j_gene: TRBJ1-2; d_gene: NA; abundance: many
CDR3aa: CASSYGTRGYNEQFF; CDR3nt: TGTGCCAGTAGTTACGGGACCCGCGGATACAATGAGCAGTTCTTC; v_gene: TRBV19; j_gene: TRBJ2-1; d_gene: NA; abundance: NA
CDR3aa: CAWSVAQGNSPLHF; CDR3nt: TGTGCCTGGAGTGTTGCGCAGGGCAATTCACCCCTCCACTTT; v_gene: TRBV30; j_gene: TRBJ1-6; d_gene: NA; abundance: NA
CDR3aa: CASSLDVTSGSYEQFF; CDR3nt: TGCGCCAGCAGCTTGGATGTTACTAGCGGGAGCTATGAGCAGTTCTTC; v_gene: TRBV5-1; j_gene: TRBJ2-1; d_gene: TRBD2; abundance: many
CDR3aa: CASSLEGAANYGYTF; CDR3nt: TGTGCCAGCAGCTTGGAAGGCGCGGCGAACTATGGCTACACCTTC; v_gene: TRBV5-4; j_gene: TRBJ1-2; d_gene: NA; abundance: few
CDR3aa: CSASAGVGEKLFF; CDR3nt: TGCAGTGCTAGCGCGGGGGTAGGCGAAAAACTGTTTTTT; v_gene: TRBV20-1; j_gene: TRBJ1-4; d_gene: NA; abundance: many
CDR3aa: CSVGGQGPEAFF; CDR3nt: TGCAGCGTGGGGGGACAGGGTCCTGAAGCGTTCTTT; v_gene: TRBV29-1; j_gene: TRBJ1-1; d_gene: TRBD1; abundance: NA
CDR3aa: CASSSTRTGNYYGYTF; CDR3nt: TGTGCCAGCAGCTCTACGCGGACAGGGAATTACTATGGCTACACCTTC; v_gene: TRBV7-2; j_gene: TRBJ1-2; d_gene: TRBD1; abundance: NA
CDR3aa: CASSKERRTNTEAFF; CDR3nt: TGTGCCAGCAGCAAAGAACGGCGGACGAACACTGAAGCTTTCTTT; v_gene: TRBV21-1; j_gene: TRBJ1-1; d_gene: NA; abundance: NA
CDR3aa: CASSPQFAGRKLFF; CDR3nt: TGTGCCAGCAGTCCCCAATTTGCGGGGCGAAAACTGTTTTTT; v_gene: TRBV27; j_gene: TRBJ1-4; d_gene: NA; abundance: few
CDR3aa: CASSSDPHSGYNEQFF; CDR3nt: TGTGCCAGCAGCTCCGACCCCCATAGCGGATACAATGAGCAGTTCTTC; v_gene: TRBV7-3; j_gene: TRBJ2-1; d_gene: NA; abundance: NA
CDR3aa: CASSSRDSTYEQYF; CDR3nt: TGCGCCAGCAGCTCCCGGGACAGCACCTACGAGCAGTACTTC; v_gene: TRBV5-1; j_gene: TRBJ2-7; d_gene: TRBD1; abundance: many
CDR3aa: CASSPGRTTDTQYF; CDR3nt: TGTGCCAGCAGCCCAGGACGGACCACAGATACGCAGTATTTT; v_gene: TRBV7-2; j_gene: TRBJ2-3; d_gene: NA; abundance: many
CDR3aa: CASSQFSGGPQETQYF; CDR3nt: TGTGCCAGCAGCCAATTTAGCGGGGGTCCCCAAGAGACCCAGTACTTC; v_gene: TRBV3-1; j_gene: TRBJ2-5; d_gene: TRBD2; abundance: few
CDR3aa: CASSDVRVIETQYF; CDR3nt: TGCGCCAGCAGTGATGTCAGGGTGATAGAGACCCAGTACTTC; v_gene: TRBV10-2; j_gene: TRBJ2-5; d_gene: NA; abundance: NA
CDR3aa: CSVESYRGSYTF; CDR3nt: TGCAGCGTTGAATCATACAGGGGTAGCTACACCTTC; v_gene: TRBV29-1; j_gene: TRBJ1-2; d_gene: TRBD1; abundance: NA
CDR3aa: CASSLVVGTLNQPQHF; CDR3nt: TGTGCCAGCAGCTTGGTGGTAGGAACACTCAATCAGCCCCAGCATTTT; v_gene: TRBV5-5; j_gene: TRBJ1-5; d_gene: NA; abundance: few
CDR3aa: CASSQGTSGGASQFF; CDR3nt: TGTGCCAGCAGCCAGGGGACTAGCGGGGGGGCATCGCAGTTCTTC; v_gene: TRBV7-2; j_gene: TRBJ2-1; d_gene: TRBD2; abundance: NA
CDR3aa: CASSLVANEQFF; CDR3nt: TGTGCCAGCAGCTTAGTTGCCAATGAGCAGTTCTTC; v_gene: TRBV7-9; j_gene: TRBJ2-1; d_gene: NA; abundance: few
CDR3aa: CASSLGQAGRDTQYF; CDR3nt: TGCGCCAGCAGCTTGGGACAGGCGGGGCGAGATACGCAGTATTTT; v_gene: TRBV5-1; j_gene: TRBJ2-3; d_gene: NA; abundance: NA